These T cell receptor beta chains were read from a single sample in a study of a mutant IDH1 vaccine in newly diagnosed glioma. These TCRs' antigens remain unknown. The table came from immunoSEQ multiplex PCR; TCRdb's copy has only in-frame clones and leaves some out. The sample has some 54,000 clones; 91% are singletons. Sequenced here: PBMCs, sampled from a glioma patient whose treatment included an IDH1 peptide vaccine. The receptors come from a man aged 50-59 years with glioma. The CDR3 runs from the conserved cysteine through the conserved F or W. A D gene is named only where the DNA matches it firmly. The size of a clone is reported for some rows only, either as once, few or many, or as a class for expanded clones.

.	TRBJ2-5	TRBV29-1	.	10	TGCAGCGTCCTCAGGGAGACCCAGTACTTC	CSVLRETQYF
.	TRBJ2-7	TRBV6-5	.	14	TGTGCCAGCAGTAATCTCGGGGGTCTTTCCGAGCAGTACTTC	CASSNLGGLSEQYF
TRBD1	TRBJ1-3	TRBV30	.	14	TGTGCCTGGAGGCAGGGGGCAGCTGGAAACACCATATATTTT	CAWRQGAAGNTIYF
.	TRBJ2-7	TRBV5-1	.	14	TGCGCCAGCAGCCCCCGGGACCCCCCTTACGAGCAGTACTTC	CASSPRDPPYEQYF
.	TRBJ2-7	TRBV6-5	.	14	TGTGCCAGCAGTTATGATCCCAGATCCTACGAGCAGTACTTC	CASSYDPRSYEQYF
.	TRBJ1-5	TRBV28	.	14	TGTGCCAGCAGATTAGCGGACTACAATCAGCCCCAGCATTTT	CASRLADYNQPQHF
TRBD1	TRBJ1-2	TRBV27	.	15	TGTGCCAGCAGTAGGGACAGGGGGCGAAACTATGGCTACACCTTC	CASSRDRGRNYGYTF
TRBD2	TRBJ2-3	TRBV5-6	.	15	TGTGCCAGCATTACCAGGGACTATTTCACAGATACGCAGTATTTT	CASITRDYFTDTQYF
TRBD1	TRBJ1-5	TRBV19	.	17	TGTGCCAGTAGAACTCAGGGCAGGGGGCGCGGCAATCAGCCCCAGCATTTT	CASRTQGRGRGNQPQHF
.	TRBJ2-7	TRBV4-2	.	16	TGTGCCAGCAGCCAAGATACGGGACTGGGCGCCTACGAGCAGTACTTC	CASSQDTGLGAYEQYF
.	TRBJ2-7	TRBV15	.	16	TGTGCCACCAGCAGAGGAAGAGGGACGCGGGACTACGAGCAGTACTTC	CATSRGRGTRDYEQYF
.	TRBJ1-1	TRBV6-5	.	14	TGTGCCACCGGAGACAGGACTAAATTCACTGAAGCTTTCTTT	CATGDRTKFTEAFF
.	TRBJ1-1	TRBV27	.	12	TGTGCCAGCAGAAGAGGGGGGGATGAAGCTTTCTTT	CASRRGGDEAFF
TRBD2	TRBJ2-7	TRBV6-4	.	14	TGTGCCAGCAGTGACTCTAGCGGGGGGGCCGAGCAGTACTTC	CASSDSSGGAEQYF
TRBD1	TRBJ1-1	TRBV2	.	15	TGTGCCAGCAGTGAGGCTCAGGGGGCTTCAACTGAAGCTTTCTTT	CASSEAQGASTEAFF
.	TRBJ1-1	TRBV25-1	.	13	TGTGCCAGCAGTTTTTCAGGGAGCACTGAAGCTTTCTTT	CASSFSGSTEAFF
.	TRBJ1-2	TRBV6-5	.	11	TGTGCCAGCAGTTCCTCTTATGGCTACACCTTC	CASSSSYGYTF
.	TRBJ2-7	TRBV20-1	few	10	TGCAGTGCTAGGGGGTACGAGCAGTACTTC	CSARGYEQYF
.	TRBJ2-1	TRBV19	.	15	TGTGCCAGTAGTATCCGTAGTTATTCCTACAATGAGCAGTTCTTC	CASSIRSYSYNEQFF
TRBD1	TRBJ2-7	TRBV5-1	.	13	TGCGCCAGCAGCGCAGGGGGCAGGTACGAGCAGTACTTC	CASSAGGRYEQYF
TRBD2	TRBJ2-3	TRBV5-1	.	16	TGCGCCAGCAGCTTTGGAAGAAGCGGGGGTGGTGATACGCAGTATTTT	CASSFGRSGGGDTQYF
TRBD1	TRBJ1-2	TRBV5-1	.	15	TGCGCCAGCAGCGAGGACCCGGGACAGCCCTATGGCTACACCTTC	CASSEDPGQPYGYTF
.	TRBJ2-1	TRBV7-9	.	12	TGTGGGCTCGGAGCTACAAACAATGAGCAGTTCTTC	CGLGATNNEQFF
.	TRBJ1-5	TRBV30	.	12	TGTGCCTGGAGTGAAGGCAATCAGCCCCAGCATTTT	CAWSEGNQPQHF
TRBD1	TRBJ1-2	TRBV11-1	.	13	TGTGCCAGCAGCTCAACAGGGGACTATGGCTACACCTTC	CASSSTGDYGYTF
.	TRBJ2-1	TRBV9	.	15	TGTGCCAGCAGCTCCGGGACCCTATCTTCCAATGAGCAGTTCTTC	CASSSGTLSSNEQFF
.	TRBJ1-3	TRBV4-1	.	16	TGCGCCAGCAGCCAAGAAGCCCCGGGGGGAGGAAACACCATATATTTT	CASSQEAPGGGNTIYF
.	TRBJ1-5	TRBV15	.	15	TGTGCCACCAGCGCCAGCCAGGGGCTAGCGGAGCCCCAGCATTTT	CATSASQGLAEPQHF
TRBD2	TRBJ2-2	TRBV5-1	.	16	TGCGCCAGCAGCTTACTAGCGGGAGACGAGACCGGGGAGCTGTTTTTT	CASSLLAGDETGELFF
.	TRBJ1-6	TRBV28	once	15	TGTGCCAGCAGTTGGGATTTGGAGCGGGGGTCACCCCTCCACTTT	CASSWDLERGSPLHF
TRBD2	TRBJ2-1	TRBV2	.	13	TGTGCCAGCGGTAGCGGGGTGCTTAATGAGCAGTTCTTC	CASGSGVLNEQFF
TRBD1	TRBJ2-2	TRBV29-1	.	13	TGCAGCGGCAGGGGGCACGGTACCGGGGAGCTGTTTTTT	CSGRGHGTGELFF
TRBD1	TRBJ1-2	TRBV13	.	15	TGTGCCAGCAGCTTAACGACAGGGGCCAACTATGGCTACACCTTC	CASSLTTGANYGYTF
TRBD1	TRBJ2-1	TRBV27	few	14	TGTGCCAGCAGGAGGGACAGGGGGGTCAATGAGCAGTTCTTC	CASRRDRGVNEQFF
.	TRBJ2-7	TRBV5-1	.	15	TGCGCCAGCAGCCCGACAGTAACCCCCTCCTACGAGCAGTACTTC	CASSPTVTPSYEQYF
TRBD1	TRBJ1-1	TRBV29-1	medium-sized	13	TGCAGCGCTGGACAGGGGGGTTTCACTGAAGCTTTCTTT	CSAGQGGFTEAFF
.	TRBJ1-4	TRBV6-6	.	15	TGTGCCAGCAGTATATCCCGGGCAACTAATGAAAAACTGTTTTTT	CASSISRATNEKLFF
TRBD1	TRBJ2-3	TRBV2	.	15	TGTGCCAGCAGTCCAGGACAGGGTAGCACAGATACGCAGTATTTT	CASSPGQGSTDTQYF
.	TRBJ2-6	TRBV5-4	.	15	TGTGCCAGCAGCTTGAAGGTTTCTGGGGCCAACGTCCTGACTTTC	CASSLKVSGANVLTF
.	TRBJ2-7	TRBV2	few	13	TGTGCCAGCAGTGGTCTGGACAGCGGAGTGAAGTACTTC	CASSGLDSGVKYF
TRBD1	TRBJ1-2	TRBV7-9	.	14	TGTGCCGGGACAGGGTCCGCTTCTAACTATGGCTACACCTTC	CAGTGSASNYGYTF
.	TRBJ2-7	TRBV9	.	14	TGTGCCAGCAGCGTAGAGCTTACTGCCTACGAGCAGTACTTC	CASSVELTAYEQYF
.	TRBJ2-6	TRBV4-1	.	18	TGCGCCAGCAGCCAAGATAGCTACAGGGCGGACGGGGCCAACGTCCTGACTTTC	CASSQDSYRADGANVLTF
.	TRBJ2-1	TRBV29-1	.	13	TGCAGCGTTGAGGCCCGCGCCTACAATGAGCAGTTCTTC	CSVEARAYNEQFF
TRBD1	TRBJ1-1	TRBV29-1	.	14	TGCAGCGTTGGCTCTTCAGGCAGGGGGCATCTGGCTTTCTTT	CSVGSSGRGHLAFF
.	TRBJ2-2	TRBV2	.	11	TGTGCCAGCAGTGTAACCGGGGAGCTGTTTTTT	CASSVTGELFF
.	TRBJ1-1	TRBV2	.	18	TGTGCCAGCACCGAGGGGTGGTTCGTGGGGACCGGGAACACTGAAGCTTTCTTT	CASTEGWFVGTGNTEAFF
.	TRBJ2-5	TRBV15	.	15	TGTGCCACCAGCAGTTGGACGGGAAAGCAAGAGACCCAGTACTTC	CATSSWTGKQETQYF
.	TRBJ1-1	TRBV28	.	14	TGTGCCAGCAGTTTAGCGTTGTTGAACACTGAAGCTTTCTTT	CASSLALLNTEAFF
.	TRBJ2-7	TRBV6-5	.	14	TGTGCCAGCAGTTACTCGCAGGGCTCCTACGAGCAGTACTTC	CASSYSQGSYEQYF
.	TRBJ2-5	TRBV7-2	.	15	TGTGCCAGCAGCTTAGCGCTTTCAGGGGTAGAGACCCAGTACTTC	CASSLALSGVETQYF
.	TRBJ2-7	TRBV5-8	.	15	TGTGCCAGCAGCCATTTTGCAGGGCCCTCCTACGAGCAGTACTTC	CASSHFAGPSYEQYF
TRBD2	TRBJ2-7	TRBV2	.	15	TGTGCCAGCAGTGATAGCAAGCGGGAGTGGTACGAGCAGTACTTC	CASSDSKREWYEQYF
.	TRBJ1-1	TRBV27	.	14	TGTGCCAGCAGTGCCCCGGGACTAGGCACTGAAGCTTTCTTT	CASSAPGLGTEAFF
.	TRBJ2-2	TRBV11-2	.	13	TGTGCCAGCAGCTTAACGAACACCGGGGAGCTGTTTTTT	CASSLTNTGELFF
TRBD2	TRBJ2-4	TRBV27	.	16	TGTGCCAGCAGAGCCGGACTAGCGGGAGCCAAAAACATTCAGTACTTC	CASRAGLAGAKNIQYF